This record concerns one T cell receptor (beta chain) sequence. The antigen is not known. Positive CCR7 selection of CD45RO-negative cells yielded the naive CD8 cells, and terminally differentiated effector memory CD45RA+ cells were excluded. V was trimmed by 5 bases and J by 7 bases, leaving 15 bases between them. Germline values: CDR1 LNHDA, CDR2 SQIVND (reference sequence). CDR3 length equals 14 residues. The source of the sample is a study of shared clonotypes between healthy human individuals. Study-level points and caveats: Clonotype sharing among donors was thought likely to change with sequencing depth.

The material for each subset, its genomic DNA, was split evenly across several immunoSEQ plates. The repertoire was sequenced with immunoSEQ multiplex PCR; TCRdb's copy has only in-frame clones and lacks some. The sample includes around 1,900,000 clones, 93% of them seen just once. This sequence was found in a man aged 18 to 29 in good health. Some clones in this sample may be carry-over from other donors' samples. The rearrangement joins TRBV19 to TRBJ1-5; D unresolved. Material for sequencing was naive CD8+ T cells from PBMCs. CDR3 region: CASSVDLEYQPQHF. The CDR3 coding sequence is TGTGCCAGTAGTGTCGACTTGGAGTACCAGCCCCAGCATTTT.